These T cell receptor beta chains were read from a single sample in a study of shared clonotypes between healthy human individuals. Method: immunoSEQ multiplex PCR; TCRdb's copy keeps in-frame clones and lacks some. Altogether around 1.4 million clones are present, approximately 98.5% being singletons, with the ten largest covering 0.3% to 0.45%. Sample: naive CD4+ T cells sorted from blood. These receptors were collected from a man under 40 in good health. Each CDR3 is given with its conserved first and last residue. The D gene is left open where the match is weak. Size is stated for part of the rows, as once, few or many counts, or as a class when the clone is expanded.

CASSARRSSSGEQFF TGTGCCAGCAGCGCCCGCAGGTCGTCTAGCGGAGAGCAGTTCTTC TRBD2 once 15 TRBJ2-1 TRBV7-2
CASSQNGETQYF TGTGCCAGCAGCCAAAACGGAGAGACCCAGTACTTC NA NA 12 TRBJ2-5 TRBV14
CASSLGLTSGRVGELFF TGTGCCAGCAGCTTAGGCCTAACTAGCGGGAGAGTCGGGGAGCTGTTTTTT TRBD2 once 17 TRBJ2-2 TRBV11-3
CASSEHSDRVNEKLFF TGTGCCAGCAGCGAACATTCGGACAGAGTTAATGAAAAACTGTTTTTT NA NA 16 TRBJ1-4 TRBV9
CASSVTTQVYHEQYF TGTGCCAGCAGTGTTACGACGCAGGTGTACCACGAGCAGTACTTC NA NA 15 TRBJ2-7 TRBV6-1
CASSSVVAGELFF TGTGCCAGCAGCTCCGTAGTTGCCGGGGAGCTGTTTTTT NA NA 13 TRBJ2-2 TRBV7-9
CASSPSAGYSNQPQHF TGTGCCAGCAGCCCTAGTGCAGGGTATAGCAATCAGCCCCAGCATTTT NA NA 16 TRBJ1-5 TRBV5-5
CASSLADGGETQYF TGCGCCAGCAGCTTGGCCGATGGGGGAGAGACCCAGTACTTC NA NA 14 TRBJ2-5 TRBV5-1
CASSDRDTQYF TGTGCCAGCAGTGACCGGGATACGCAGTATTTT NA NA 11 TRBJ2-3 TRBV2
CASSPDPSIGYGYTF TGTGCCAGCTCACCTGACCCCTCGATAGGCTATGGCTACACCTTC NA NA 15 TRBJ1-2 TRBV18
CSAVGQGQETQYF TGCAGCGCCGTGGGGCAGGGCCAAGAGACCCAGTACTTC NA once 13 TRBJ2-5 TRBV29-1
CASRWLAGGPNEQYF TGTGCCAGCAGGTGGCTAGCGGGAGGGCCCAACGAGCAGTACTTC TRBD2 NA 15 TRBJ2-7 TRBV28
CASSAAPGNNEQFF TGCGCCAGCAGCGCCGCTCCGGGGAACAATGAGCAGTTCTTC NA once 14 TRBJ2-1 TRBV5-1
CATSRVRGQIGTEAFF TGTGCCACCAGCAGAGTAAGAGGACAGATCGGCACTGAAGCTTTCTTT NA NA 16 TRBJ1-1 TRBV15
CASSQAYRGAYNEQFF TGCGCCAGCAGCCAAGCCTACAGGGGGGCCTACAATGAGCAGTTCTTC TRBD1 NA 16 TRBJ2-1 TRBV4-1
CASSPGQGNEKLFF TGTGCCAGCTCACCTGGACAGGGTAATGAGAAACTGTTTTTT TRBD1 NA 14 TRBJ1-4 TRBV18
CASSLKASETQYF TGTGCCAGCAGCTTAAAAGCATCGGAGACCCAGTACTTC NA NA 13 TRBJ2-5 TRBV7-3
CASSLSRDGGQPQHF TGTGCCAGCAGCCTGTCCAGGGATGGCGGGCAGCCCCAGCATTTT NA NA 15 TRBJ1-5 TRBV7-6
CASRPGTTNTEAFF TGTGCCAGCAGACCCGGGACAACGAACACTGAAGCTTTCTTT NA NA 14 TRBJ1-1 TRBV27
CASSQDYRAGYYGYTF TGCGCCAGCAGCCAAGACTACAGGGCGGGTTACTATGGCTACACCTTC NA NA 16 TRBJ1-2 TRBV4-3
CASSLVRWLAGAEDTQYF TGTGCCAGCAGCTTAGTGCGGTGGCTAGCGGGCGCGGAAGATACGCAGTATTTT TRBD2 NA 18 TRBJ2-3 TRBV7-2
CASSPKGTYGYTF TGTGCCAGCAGCCCCAAAGGGACCTATGGCTACACCTTC NA NA 13 TRBJ1-2 TRBV7-8
CASSPRVSSYEQYF TGCGCCAGCAGCCCGCGCGTTAGCTCCTACGAGCAGTACTTC NA NA 14 TRBJ2-7 TRBV5-1
CASSYGGRALETQYF TGTGCCAGCAGTTACGGCGGGAGGGCCTTGGAGACCCAGTACTTC TRBD2 NA 15 TRBJ2-5 TRBV6-5
CASSTGRVWGAQHF TGCGCCAGCAGCACAGGGAGGGTATGGGGGGCCCAGCATTTT NA NA 14 TRBJ1-5 TRBV10-2
CASSLGAGTGGYEQYF TGTGCCAGCAGCTTGGGCGCCGGGACAGGGGGTTACGAGCAGTACTTC TRBD1 NA 16 TRBJ2-7 TRBV5-4
CASWRARETQYF TGTGCCAGCTGGAGGGCCCGAGAGACCCAGTACTTC NA NA 12 TRBJ2-5 TRBV6-5
CATSTRKGTYSYNEQFF TGTGCCACCAGCACACGAAAGGGGACATATTCCTACAATGAGCAGTTCTTC NA once 17 TRBJ2-1 TRBV15
CASSLLGQGTGELFF TGTGCCAGCAGCCTGCTGGGACAGGGAACCGGGGAGCTGTTTTTT TRBD1 NA 15 TRBJ2-2 TRBV6-5
CASSRQGSDEQFF TGTGCCAGCAGTCGACAGGGGTCGGATGAGCAGTTCTTC TRBD1 NA 13 TRBJ2-1 TRBV6-4
CASSREGTNEQFF TGTGCCAGCTCGAGGGAGGGTACGAATGAGCAGTTCTTC TRBD2 NA 13 TRBJ2-1 TRBV7-2
CASSRSRNGGYEQYF TGTGCCAGCTCAAGGTCCAGGAACGGAGGGTACGAGCAGTACTTC NA NA 15 TRBJ2-7 TRBV18
CASSLYGLAGSYNEQFF TGTGCCAGCAGCTTGTATGGCTTAGCGGGCTCCTACAATGAGCAGTTCTTC TRBD2 NA 17 TRBJ2-1 TRBV11-3
CASSHLAGGADTQYF TGCGCCAGCAGCCACCTAGCGGGAGGCGCAGATACGCAGTATTTT TRBD2 NA 15 TRBJ2-3 TRBV4-3
CASSLDRAADTQYF TGCGCCAGCAGCTTGGATAGGGCGGCAGATACGCAGTATTTT NA NA 14 TRBJ2-3 TRBV5-1
CATSRVQETQYF TGTGCCACCAGCAGAGTGCAAGAGACCCAGTACTTC NA NA 12 TRBJ2-5 TRBV15
CASSVAGTGRIGNTIYF TGTGCCAGCAGCGTAGCTGGGACAGGGAGGATCGGCAACACCATATATTTT TRBD1 NA 17 TRBJ1-3 TRBV9
CASSFAAGDYGYTF TGTGCCAGCAGCTTTGCGGCAGGGGACTATGGCTACACCTTC NA NA 14 TRBJ1-2 TRBV7-9
CASSYTPGQVAHEQYF TGTGCCAGCAGTTACACACCGGGACAGGTGGCCCACGAGCAGTACTTC TRBD1 NA 16 TRBJ2-7 TRBV6-6
CASSLAGGENNEQFF TGTGCTAGCAGCTTAGCGGGAGGGGAGAACAATGAGCAGTTCTTC TRBD2 once 15 TRBJ2-1 TRBV7-7